The T cell receptor (beta chain) described here comes from a study of molecular identifiers for immune sequencing clone quantification. General study points: Over 99% of effector molecules, but under 1% in naive cells, were held by clones with more than 20 RNA copies.

This clonotype was counted many times. Its antigen is still unknown. The V end was cut by 6 bases, the J end by 3 bases, with 10 bases between. Looked up from germline, CDR1 is MDHEN and CDR2 is SYDVKM. The CDR3 length is 13 residues. Sorting recovered naive CD8 T cells on a CD8+CD4-CCR7+CD45RA+ profile. TCRdb re-analysed the PCR reads in MiXCR, keeping a single row per CDR3 protein. The repertoire includes some 650,000 distinct CDR3 sequences, nearly 20% of them detected once, and around 0.86% sits in the top ten. The receptor was isolated from a human donor in good health. Some libraries in this study had Jurkat cell RNA spiked in. Sequenced: naive CD8+ T cells from blood, with Jurkat cell RNA spiked in. Subset reported: FACS-sorted CD8+CD4-CCR7+CD45RA+ naive T cells. The rearrangement joins TRBV28 to TRBJ2-3, with D perhaps TRBD1 (6 bases). CDR3: CASRKQGTDTQYF. The CDR3 region has the DNA TGTGCCAGCAGGAAACAGGGTACAGATACGCAGTATTTT.